These 19 T cell receptor beta chains were sequenced from one sample in a study of blood T cells in healthy people across ages. A second PCR of 7 to 11 cycles used a sample-barcoded 5' primer and a J-beta primer mix. Each CDR3 protein is one row after TCRdb ran MiXCR on the 5' RACE reads. The data hold about 1.5 million distinct CDR3 sequences, with roughly 43% observed a single time. Material for sequencing was blood. The receptors were sampled from a woman aged 18 to 35 in good health.

The chain joins TRBV18 to TRBJ2-7, with D perhaps being TRBD1 or TRBD2 (5 bases each). V was shortened by 1 base and J by 4 bases, with 23 bases between the two germline ends. This CDR3 has 18 amino acids. Germline V gene sequence: CDR1 KGHSH, CDR2 LQKENI. CDR3 DNA: TGTGCCAGCTCACCACTGGGGGTAAACCGCAACCCACTTTACGAGCAGTACTTC. Amino acid sequence: CASSPLGVNRNPLYEQYF.

This clonotype was observed a few times. The chain is built from TRBV7-9 and TRBJ2-3; TRBD1 agrees at 11 bases. The CDR3 covers 16 residues. Germline V gene data show CDR1 as SEHNR and CDR2 as FQNEAQ (reference sequence). Trimming at V came to 4 bases and at J to 3 bases, leaving 6 bases not matched to a gene. As DNA, the CDR3 is TGTGCCAGCAGCTCAGGACAGGGGGCCTTGACAGATACGCAGTATTTT. This translates into CASSSGQGALTDTQYF.

This clonotype was found a few times. This chain links TRBV28 with TRBJ1-1, with no clear D. This CDR3 has 11 residues. V lost 6 bases and J 7 bases, leaving 9 bases between the germline ends. CDR1 is MDHEN, CDR2 SYDVKM, per germline. The CDR3 bases are TGTGCCAGCAGCTCCCCGGGTGAAGCTTTCTTT. This sequence encodes CASSSPGEAFF. Filled out from reference TRBV28 and TRBJ1-1, the complete variable domain reads DVKVTQSSRYLVKRTGEKVFLECVQDMDHENMFWYRQDPGLGLRLIYFSYDVKMKEKGDIPEGYSVSREKKERFSLILESASTNQTSMYLCASSSPGEAFFGQGTRLTVV.

The V gene is TRBV12-3 or TRBV12-4, the J gene TRBJ2-1; D unresolved. The end of the DNA fits TRBJ2-7 better, so the J call may be wrong. This CDR3 is built from 13 residues. CDR3 sequence reads: CASSSRPYNEQYF. As DNA, the CDR3 is TGTGCCAGCAGTTCGCGGCCCTACAATGAGCAGTACTTC.

This clonotype was counted once. The CDR3 loop reads CSVLASGSDEQYF. The CDR3 DNA reads TGCAGCGTTCTGGCTAGCGGGAGCGACGAGCAGTACTTC. The chain recombines TRBV29-1 with TRBJ2-7; 10 bases line up with TRBD2. J gave up 5 bases and V 5 bases, and 6 bases lay outside the gene matches. The CDR3 consists of 13 residues. CDR1 and CDR2 (germline): SQVTM, ANQGSEA.

This clonotype turned up a few times. V and J are TRBV7-2 and TRBJ2-2; a possible D gene is TRBD2 (6 bases). The germline gives CDR1 SGHTA, CDR2 FQGNSA. The CDR3 has 15 residues. Trimming removed 5 bases at V and 7 bases at J, with 17 bases between. The CDR3 region is CASSAAGTQIGELFF. CDR3 nucleotides: TGTGCCAGCAGCGCCGCCGGGACTCAAATCGGGGAGCTGTTTTTT.

The CDR3: CASSQERAASGATDTQYF. In DNA form, the CDR3 reads TGCGCCAGCAGCCAAGAGCGGGCGGCTAGCGGGGCCACAGATACGCAGTATTTT. V gene TRBV4-3 combines with J gene TRBJ2-3, with 9 bases matching TRBD2. This CDR3 is 18 amino acids long. The V and J ends lost 0 bases and 2 bases, in that order; junction bases with no gene match: 9. Germline lookup yields CDR1 LGHNA and CDR2 YSLEER.

This clonotype was recorded a few times. The chain combines TRBV4-1 with TRBJ1-5, with TRBD1 matching 11 bases. The CDR3 extends over 17 amino acids. From germline, CDR1 is MGHRA and CDR2 YSYEKL. V shed 0 bases and J 4 bases; nucleotides not matched to a gene: 5. CDR3 DNA: TGCGCCAGCAGCCAAGATCGCGGGACAGGGGGTAATCAGCCCCAGCATTTT. Translating it yields CASSQDRGTGGNQPQHF.

This clonotype was counted a few times. This rearrangement joins TRBV12-3 or TRBV12-4 to TRBJ1-4, with D perhaps matching TRBD1 (5 bases). The CDR3 sequence is 15 residues long. Trimming removed 2 bases at V and 8 bases at J, with 15 bases between. The CDR3 sequence: CASSLRRGIGEKLFF. CDR3 DNA: TGTGCCAGCAGTTTAAGAAGGGGAATAGGGGAAAAACTGTTTTTT.

This sequence joins TRBV24-1 and TRBJ2-2; D is undetermined. The CDR3 runs 13 residues. The germline CDR1 and CDR2 sequences are KGHDR and SFDVKD. The V end lost 3 bases, the J end lost 1 base, and 2 bases lay between the germline ends. The chain's CDR3 is CATSDENTGELFF. The CDR3, as DNA: TGTGCCACCAGTGATGAGAACACCGGGGAGCTGTTTTTT.

This clonotype was detected only a few times. The genes are TRBV4-3 and TRBJ2-6; 10 bases line up with TRBD1. V lost 1 base to trimming and J lost 0 bases; unmatched junction nucleotides: 3. The germline CDR1 and CDR2 sequences are LGHNA and YSLEER. The CDR3 runs 18 residues. CDR3 protein: CASSQGDRGDSGANVLTF. As DNA, the CDR3 is TGCGCCAGCAGCCAAGGGGACAGGGGTGACTCTGGGGCCAACGTCCTGACTTTC.

On this clonotype itself: Compared with germline, one end of the junction differs, possibly owing to a read error. The gene calls are TRBV7-9 and TRBJ2-2, with D tentatively TRBD1 (6 bases). The CDR3 is 16 residues long. Per the germline V gene, CDR1 is SEHNR and CDR2 is FQNEAQ (reference sequence). CDR3 DNA: TGTGCCAGCAGAACAGACAGGTCCTCGAACACCAGGGAGCTGTTTTTT. It codes for CASRTDRSSNTRELFF.

V gene TRBV6-5 combines with J gene TRBJ2-5, with a weak D call TRBD2 (6 bases). V dropped 7 bases and J dropped 5 bases, with 17 bases sitting between them. CDR1 and CDR2 (germline): MNHEY, SVGAGI. The length of the CDR3 is 14 residues. The CDR3 loop is CASNLGTSVETQYF. CDR3 DNA sequence: TGTGCCAGCAATCTGGGGACTTCTGTGGAGACCCAGTACTTC.

The CDR3 DNA reads TGTGCCAGCAGCGTCCGGGGAGTTCCTTTGAATGAGCAGTTCTTC. It yields the protein CASSVRGVPLNEQFF. The chain combines TRBV7-9 with TRBJ2-1, with D tentatively TRBD2 (5 bases). Looked up from germline, CDR1 is SEHNR and CDR2 is FQNEAQ (reference sequence). With 5 bases removed from V and 7 bases from J, the gap between germline ends came to 18 bases. This CDR3 spans 15 amino acids. The complete variable domain, with remaining parts taken from reference TRBV7-9 and TRBJ2-1, reads DTGVSQNPRHKITKRGQNVTFRCDPISEHNRLYWYRQTLGQGPEFLTYFQNEAQLEKSRLLSDRFSAERPKGSFSTLEIQRTEQGDSAMYLCASSVRGVPLNEQFFGPGTRLTVL.

The V gene is TRBV21-1, the J gene TRBJ2-5; TRBD2, the D gene given by the table, was not confirmed from the DNA. TRBV21-1 counts as a pseudogene. This CDR3 is built from 17 residues. CDR3 nucleotides: TGTGCCAGCAGCAAAGAACCGTGGCTAGCGGACCAAGAGACCCAGTACTTC. This codes for CASSKEPWLADQETQYF.

This chain joins TRBV12-3 or TRBV12-4 and TRBJ1-1; TRBD1 aligns across 9 bases. V trimming: 5 bases; J trimming: 5 bases; junction bases outside the gene matches: 6. This CDR3 comprises 14 residues. CDR3 amino acids: CASSKTGGRTEAFF. The CDR3 DNA is TGTGCCAGCAGTAAGACAGGGGGTAGGACTGAAGCTTTCTTT.

The chain has TRBV10-3 and TRBJ1-5, with 8 bases aligning to TRBD1. J lost 1 base, V lost 8 bases, and 4 bases had no gene match. CDR1 and CDR2 (germline): ENHRY, SYGVKD. There are 14 residues in the CDR3. In nucleotides, the CDR3 is TGTGCCATCGAGGACAGGGTGAGCAATCAGCCCCAGCATTTT. It codes for CAIEDRVSNQPQHF.

This clonotype appeared a few times. The chain carries TRBV20-1 and TRBJ2-7; 9 bases fit TRBD1. The CDR3 contains 15 residues. In germline, CDR1 is DFQATT, CDR2 SNEGSKA (reference sequence). V was clipped by 3 bases and J by 2 bases; unmatched bases: 8. The CDR3 is CSASPGTGNTYEQYF. The DNA of the CDR3 is TGCAGTGCTAGCCCAGGGACAGGGAACACCTACGAGCAGTACTTC.

This rearrangement joins TRBV19 to TRBJ1-2, with 11 nucleotides matching TRBD1. This CDR3 is 12 amino acids long. In germline, CDR1 is LNHDA, CDR2 SQIVND (reference sequence). The V segment lost 3 bases and the J segment 10 bases; nucleotides outside the gene matches: 1. Here the CDR3 reads CASSMGQGDYTF. The DNA of the CDR3 is TGTGCCAGTAGTATGGGACAGGGGGACTACACCTTC.